This entry lists 20 T cell receptor beta chains sequenced from one sample in a study of vaccination and CD4 T cells after COVID-19. Cultured CD4+ T-cell DNA underwent Oncomine TCR Beta short-read sequencing. One entry per CDR3 protein results from TCRdb running MiXCR on the PCR reads. Of around 13,000 distinct CDR3 sequences in the sample, 35% to 40% were seen once. Treatment noted: approximately 10-day PBMC culture with coronavirus spike peptide pools or control peptides (ViraFEST assay). Antigen specificity for these receptors is unknown. The sequencing input was cultured CD4+ T cells from blood. The source of these receptors is a human donor with COVID-19.

The J gene is TRBJ2-2, the V gene TRBV18; 14 bases are a match to TRBD2. From germline, CDR1 is KGHSH and CDR2 LQKENI. The V and J ends lost 3 bases and 3 bases, in that order; junction bases with no gene match: 6. The CDR3 has 18 residues. CDR3 DNA sequence: TGTGCCAGCTCACCGGTGGGACTAGCGGGGGCCCACACCGGGGAGCTGTTTTTT. This sequence encodes CASSPVGLAGAHTGELFF.

This clonotype was observed a few times. The rearrangement links TRBV6-4 to TRBJ1-1; the D is unclear. Looked up from germline, CDR1 is MRHNA and CDR2 is SNTAGT. Trimming pared 7 bases from V and 1 base from J, leaving 13 bases between. The CDR3 covers 14 residues. The CDR3 DNA reads as TGTGCCAGCAAAATTGTACCGGGGAACACTGAAGCTTTCTTT. Translating gives CASKIVPGNTEAFF.

The rearrangement uses TRBV18 and TRBJ2-3, with D perhaps matching TRBD1 or TRBD2 (5 bases each). The V end lost 3 bases, the J end lost 4 bases, and 8 bases lay between the germline ends. The CDR3 runs 13 residues. CDR1 and CDR2 (germline): KGHSH, LQKENI. The CDR3 spells CASSPQGADTQYF. The DNA for the CDR3 is TGTGCCAGCTCACCGCAGGGAGCAGATACGCAGTATTTT.

The V call is TRBV20-1, the J call TRBJ2-7; 7 nucleotides agree with TRBD1. The CDR3 sequence is 14 residues long. Germline V gene data show CDR1 as DFQATT and CDR2 as SNEGSKA (reference sequence). The V gene end was trimmed by 5 bases and the J gene end by 2 bases; junction bases not matched to a gene: 9. The CDR3 region is CSARGTVVTYEQYF. The CDR3 nucleotides read TGCAGTGCTCGAGGGACAGTCGTTACCTACGAGCAGTACTTC.

This clonotype was counted a few times. This chain joins TRBV7-3 and TRBJ2-5, with 8 bases fitting TRBD1. Germline V gives CDR1 SGHTA, CDR2 FQGTGA. V gave up 5 bases and J gave up 3 bases; unmatched junction bases: 5. This CDR3 spans 14 amino acids. Here the CDR3 reads CASSPGDRKETQYF. CDR3 bases: TGTGCCAGCAGCCCGGGGGACAGGAAAGAGACCCAGTACTTC.

This chain uses TRBV11-3 with TRBJ1-2; D is unclear. V was pared by 1 base and J by 6 bases, with 12 bases between. The CDR3 extends over 14 amino acids. The germline gives CDR1 SGHNT, CDR2 YENEEA. The CDR3 DNA reads TGTGCCAGCAGCTTAGGAGGTGAATCCGATGGCTACACCTTC. This encodes CASSLGGESDGYTF.

The chain has TRBV27 and TRBJ2-7; D call uncertain. This CDR3 has 12 residues. Trimming shortened V by 5 bases and J by 5 bases, and 10 bases separated the two germline ends. Per the germline V gene, CDR1 is MNHEY and CDR2 is SMNVEV (reference sequence). CDR3 loop: CASSPSGHEQYF. In DNA, the CDR3 is TGTGCCAGCAGTCCCTCTGGGCACGAGCAGTACTTC.

The chain employs TRBV12-3 or TRBV12-4 and TRBJ1-1, with D hard to call. V was trimmed by 3 bases and J by 10 bases, leaving 9 bases between them. The CDR3 is made up of 11 amino acids. The CDR3 DNA follows: TGTGCCAGCAGTTTTCGTTCATCAGCTTTCTTT. Its translation is CASSFRSSAFF.

The chain uses TRBV10-3 and TRBJ2-3; 7 bases map to TRBD2. The CDR3 spans 17 residues. V lost 2 bases to trimming and J lost 4 bases; unmatched junction nucleotides: 12. The germline V gene encodes CDR1 ENHRY and CDR2 SYGVKD. This CDR3 is CAISEPGTTPGPDTQYF. In nucleotides, the CDR3 is TGTGCCATCAGTGAGCCCGGGACTACCCCCGGGCCAGATACGCAGTATTTT.

The chain uses TRBV5-1 and TRBJ2-3; D unresolved. This CDR3 has 15 amino acids. CDR1 and CDR2 from the germline V gene are SGHRS and YFSETQ. V lost 0 bases to trimming and J lost 6 bases, with 14 bases between them. The CDR3 is CASSLGDKTWDTQYF. The CDR3 DNA sequence: TGCGCCAGCAGCTTGGGTGACAAGACGTGGGATACGCAGTATTTT.

The chain has TRBV20-1 and TRBJ1-6; no firm D call. This CDR3 region has 11 residues. V lost 0 bases, J lost 15 bases, and 9 bases lay in between. Germline V gene sequence: CDR1 DFQATT, CDR2 SNEGSKA (reference sequence). The CDR3 loop reads CSARDGEHLHF. Here the CDR3 DNA reads TGCAGTGCTAGAGACGGGGAGCACCTCCACTTT.

This clonotype turned up a few times. V usage is TRBV6-1 and J usage is TRBJ2-7; the match to TRBD1 covers 8 bases. The CDR3 totals 15 residues. CDR1 is MNHNS and CDR2 is SASEGT in the germline V gene. The ends lost 6 bases at V and 0 bases at J; junction bases unmatched: 7. The CDR3 sequence: CASRSNTGGSYEQYF. The CDR3 bases are TGTGCCAGCAGGTCAAATACAGGGGGCTCCTACGAGCAGTACTTC.

This chain links TRBV19 with TRBJ1-5, with no clear D. Trimming cost V 6 bases and J 1 base, with 13 bases left between them. The CDR3 runs to 15 residues. Per the germline V gene, CDR1 is LNHDA and CDR2 is SQIVND (reference sequence). The CDR3 DNA follows: TGTGCCAGTAGCGAGACAACAAAGAGCAATCAGCCCCAGCATTTT. As protein: CASSETTKSNQPQHF.

This clonotype was counted only a few times. The rearrangement links TRBV28 to TRBJ1-1; no definite D call. V was shortened by 6 bases and J by 6 bases, with 8 bases between the two germline ends. The CDR3 extends over 11 amino acids. The V gene's germline CDR1 is MDHEN and CDR2 SYDVKM. DNA of the CDR3: TGTGCCAGCAGGGCTGGGGCTGAAGCTTTCTTT. It is translated as CASRAGAEAFF.

The chain carries TRBV12-5 and TRBJ2-5; no reliable D call. The V gene lost 2 bases and the J gene lost 4 bases, with 8 bases spanning the gap. CDR3 length: 13 amino acids. CDR1 LGHNT and CDR2 FRNRAP come from the germline V gene. The DNA for the CDR3 is TGTGCTAGTGGTTTGTCCTGGAGAGAGACCCAGTACTTC. Protein sequence: CASGLSWRETQYF.

The chain links TRBV7-2 to TRBJ2-3; TRBD2 agrees at 16 bases. The CDR3 length is 18 residues. Trimming took 8 bases from V and 3 from J; bases not matched to a gene: 11. The germline V gene has CDR1 SGHTA and CDR2 FQGNSA. The CDR3 sequence is CASLTAGLAGGPTDTQYF. CDR3 sequence (DNA): TGTGCCAGCCTCACAGCGGGACTAGCGGGGGGGCCAACAGATACGCAGTATTTT.

This sequence joins TRBV12-3 or TRBV12-4 and TRBJ2-7; the D gene is possibly TRBD2 (5 bases). This CDR3 region has 15 residues. V was pared by 5 bases and J by 4 bases, with 18 bases between. The CDR3 region has the DNA TGTGCCAGCAGTCTATCAGTCCCGACTAAATACGAGCAGTACTTC. Translation: CASSLSVPTKYEQYF.

This clonotype was observed a handful of times. J is TRBJ2-5 and V is TRBV12-3 or TRBV12-4; 10 bases line up with TRBD2. The CDR3 contains 15 residues. The junction had 9 bases not matched to a gene; V was cut back by 8 bases and J by 3 bases. The CDR3 loop is CASGYSSGGEETQYF. In nucleotides, the CDR3 is TGTGCCAGCGGGTATTCTAGCGGGGGTGAAGAGACCCAGTACTTC.

This clonotype was observed a few times. V is TRBV6-2 or TRBV6-3 and J is TRBJ2-3; TRBD2 is a possible D gene (6 bases). This CDR3 spans 14 amino acids. Germline values: CDR1 MNHEY, CDR2 SVGEGT. The DNA of the CDR3 is TGTGCGGCGGGGCGGGGACCTAGCACAGATACGCAGTATTTT. As protein: CAAGRGPSTDTQYF.

CDR3 sequence (DNA): TGCAGTGCTTCAACCGGACAGGTGGGAGGCTACACCTTC. Encoded protein: CSASTGQVGGYTF. This chain uses TRBV20-1 with TRBJ1-2, with 7 bases identical to TRBD1. CDR1 and CDR2 from the germline V gene are DFQATT and SNEGSKA (reference sequence). The CDR3 length is 13 residues. The ends lost 5 bases at V and 8 bases at J; junction bases unmatched: 11.